The 20 T cell receptor beta chains below were found in one sample sequenced in a study of shared clonotypes between healthy human individuals. Method: immunoSEQ multiplex PCR; TCRdb's copy keeps in-frame clones and lacks some. The repertoire holds some 450,000 clones, over 60% seen once, with around 12% in the top ten. Sequencing was performed on PBMCs. The origin of the receptors is a woman in her 40s in good health. Some clones in this sample may be carry-over from other donors' samples.

The chain uses TRBV28 and TRBJ1-2; 7 positions match TRBD1. CDR3 length: 13 residues. The ends lost 5 bases at V and 5 bases at J; junction bases unmatched: 5. The germline V gene encodes CDR1 MDHEN and CDR2 SYDVKM. CDR3 protein: CASSLQGWYGYTF. Written as DNA, the CDR3 is TGTGCCAGCAGTCTACAGGGGTGGTATGGCTACACCTTC.

The chain combines TRBV29-1 with TRBJ2-7, with D possibly being TRBD1 (5 bases). Germline V gene lookup returns CDR1 SQVTM and CDR2 ANQGSEA. Trimming removed 0 bases from V and 4 bases from J, with 7 bases in between. CDR3 size: 12 residues. This chain's CDR3 is CSVEEAGYEQYF. The CDR3 bases are TGCAGCGTTGAAGAGGCAGGGTACGAGCAGTACTTC.

V gene TRBV6-5 combines with J gene TRBJ2-7, with a weak D call TRBD2 (5 bases). Germline values: CDR1 MNHEY, CDR2 SVGAGI. The germline V and J ends were trimmed by 0 bases and 3 bases, with 9 bases remaining between them. The CDR3 runs to 14 residues. The chain's CDR3 is CASSYSSRGYEQYF. The CDR3 bases are TGTGCCAGCAGTTACTCAAGCCGGGGCTACGAGCAGTACTTC.

CDR3 sequence: CASSLSSGNTGELFF. Written as DNA, the CDR3 is TGTGCCAGCAGTTTGTCCAGCGGAAATACCGGGGAGCTGTTTTTT. The chain combines TRBV28 with TRBJ2-2, with a possible D match to TRBD2 (5 bases). Germline lookup yields CDR1 MDHEN and CDR2 SYDVKM. The V end lost 3 bases, the J end lost 5 bases, and 13 bases lay between the germline ends. This CDR3 spans 15 amino acids. The full variable domain, with the rest looked up from reference TRBV28 and TRBJ2-2, is DVKVTQSSRYLVKRTGEKVFLECVQDMDHENMFWYRQDPGLGLRLIYFSYDVKMKEKGDIPEGYSVSREKKERFSLILESASTNQTSMYLCASSLSSGNTGELFFGEGSRLTVL.

This chain joins TRBV28 and TRBJ1-4; the D is unclear. The CDR3 is made up of 14 amino acids. V shed 2 bases and J shed 5 bases, with 9 bases lying between them. Germline V gives CDR1 MDHEN, CDR2 SYDVKM. The CDR3 coding sequence is TGTGCCAGCAGTTTAATTGCCAGCAATGAAAAACTGTTTTTT. Translating gives CASSLIASNEKLFF.

The rearrangement uses TRBV5-6 and TRBJ2-7; 7 nucleotides align to TRBD1. V gave up 1 base and J gave up 1 base; unmatched junction bases: 2. In germline, CDR1 is SGHDT, CDR2 YYEEEE. The CDR3 is made up of 14 amino acids. The chain's CDR3 is CASSLRTGSYEQYF. DNA for the CDR3: TGTGCCAGCAGCTTGCGGACAGGATCCTACGAGCAGTACTTC.

J is TRBJ1-4 and V is TRBV29-1, with 7 bases lining up with TRBD1. V was clipped by 4 bases and J by 2 bases; unmatched bases: 7. Germline CDR1 is SQVTM and CDR2 is ANQGSEA. There are 15 residues in the CDR3. The CDR3 DNA sequence: TGCAGCGTTGGGGGACCGGGACAGACTAATGAAAAACTGTTTTTT. Amino acids: CSVGGPGQTNEKLFF.

The gene calls are TRBV4-2 and TRBJ2-5; 8 bases align to TRBD1. V was pared by 4 bases and J by 3 bases, with 13 bases of the junction left unmatched. This CDR3 spans 17 amino acids. Germline V gives CDR1 LGHNA, CDR2 YNFKEQ. CDR3 sequence reads: CASSPSGQGKYEETQYF. The CDR3 nucleotides are TGTGCCAGCAGCCCCTCCGGACAGGGAAAGTATGAAGAGACCCAGTACTTC.

The rearrangement joins TRBV7-2 to TRBJ1-1, with 10 bases aligning to TRBD1. The CDR3 is made up of 14 amino acids. Trimming took 5 bases from V and 4 from J; bases not matched to a gene: 4. From germline, CDR1 is SGHTA and CDR2 FQGNSA. The DNA for the CDR3 is TGTGCCAGCAGCATGGACAGGGGGAGCACTGAAGCTTTCTTT. This sequence encodes CASSMDRGSTEAFF.

This clone came up a few times. The chain recombines TRBV6-1 with TRBJ2-7; 7 bases fit TRBD1. The V gene end was trimmed by 8 bases and the J gene end by 2 bases; junction bases not matched to a gene: 3. CDR3 size: 12 residues. In germline, CDR1 is MNHNS, CDR2 SASEGT. The CDR3 DNA reads as TGTGCCAGCGGGGACAGAACCTACGAGCAGTACTTC. This gives the protein CASGDRTYEQYF.

The rearrangement links TRBV11-2 to TRBJ2-7; D gene ambiguous. Germline CDR1 and CDR2: SGHAT and FQNNGV. The CDR3 extends over 15 amino acids. V gave up 5 bases and J gave up 1 base, with 15 bases separating them. CDR3 nucleotide sequence: TGTGCCAGCAGCCAACTGGCTGGGCTTTCCTACGAGCAGTACTTC. Translation gives CASSQLAGLSYEQYF.

The chain uses TRBV27 and TRBJ2-1, with 10 bases fitting TRBD2. In germline, CDR1 is MNHEY, CDR2 SMNVEV (reference sequence). The CDR3 is 17 amino acids. V gave up 5 bases and J gave up 1 base; unmatched junction bases: 8. CDR3 protein: CASSSRLAGFSYNEQFF. The CDR3 bases are TGTGCCAGCAGTAGTAGACTAGCGGGCTTTTCCTACAATGAGCAGTTCTTC.

The chain is built from TRBV6-5 and TRBJ1-3; possibly TRBD1 for D (6 bases). V lost 2 bases and J lost 0, with 11 bases in between. The CDR3 length is 16 residues. Germline assignment: CDR1 MNHEY and CDR2 SVGAGI. CDR3 residues: CASSYGAGASGNTIYF. DNA for the CDR3: TGTGCCAGCAGTTACGGGGCAGGGGCCTCTGGAAACACCATATATTTT.

This chain uses TRBV6-1 with TRBJ1-1; no reliable D call. CDR3 length equals 14 residues. The ends were cut back, 3 bases at V and 4 bases at J, with 12 bases in the middle. Per germline, CDR1 MNHNS and CDR2 SASEGT. In DNA, the CDR3 is TGTGCCAGCAGTGATAGGGAAATCAGCACTGAAGCTTTCTTT. Translated: CASSDREISTEAFF.

The chain recombines TRBV5-6 with TRBJ2-1; TRBD1 matches 7 bases. V lost 3 bases, J lost 6 bases, and 3 bases stayed unmatched. The V gene's germline CDR1 is SGHDT and CDR2 YYEEEE. The CDR3 is 13 residues long. In DNA form, the CDR3 reads TGTGCCAGCAGCTGGGGACAGAGCAATGAGCAGTTCTTC. Translated, it gives CASSWGQSNEQFF.

Regarding this clone: The conserved phenylalanine or tryptophan normally closing the CDR3 is absent here, so this likely arose from a read error. The rearrangement uses TRBV30 and TRBJ2-6; perhaps TRBD2 as D (7 bases). V lost 5 bases and J lost 3, with 11 bases in between. The CDR3 covers 14 residues. Germline V gene sequence: CDR1 GTSNPN, CDR2 SVGIG (reference sequence). The CDR3, as DNA: TGTGCCTGGTACGGGGGGCTTGGGGCCAACGTCCTGACTTCC. It codes for CAWYGGLGANVLTS.

J is TRBJ2-1 and V is TRBV18; D might be TRBD2 (6 bases). V lost 3 bases and J lost 3, with 9 bases in between. Germline CDR1 and CDR2: KGHSH and LQKENI. CDR3 size: 14 residues. The CDR3 DNA reads as TGTGCCAGCTCACCGGGACTCCTCTACAATGAGCAGTTCTTC. This sequence encodes CASSPGLLYNEQFF.

The chain couples TRBV27 to TRBJ2-2; D is uncertain. This CDR3 has 12 amino acids. CDR1 is MNHEY and CDR2 is SMNVEV in the germline V gene (reference sequence). V shed 6 bases and J shed 5 bases, with 7 bases lying between them. The CDR3 sequence is CASSHWTGELFF. CDR3 nucleotide sequence: TGTGCCAGCAGCCACTGGACCGGGGAGCTGTTTTTT.

On this clone itself: A far more abundant clone sits one base away, making this likely a read error. The rearrangement uses TRBV29-1 and TRBJ1-4, with TRBD1 as a possible D gene (5 bases). The CDR3 consists of 13 residues. Germline CDR1 and CDR2: SQVTM and ANQGSEA. The CDR3 coding sequence is TGCAGCGTTGAGGACAAGCCTAATGAAGAACTGTTTTTT. Its protein product is CSVEDKPNEELFF.

The chain uses TRBV7-8 and TRBJ2-5; TRBD1 agrees at 7 bases. The DNA end is more similar to TRBJ2-7, so the J call may be wrong. Germline V gene data show CDR1 as SGHVS and CDR2 as FQNEAQ. The CDR3 length is 13 residues. The CDR3 sequence: CASNRGGAYEQYF. DNA of the CDR3: TGTGCCAGCAACAGGGGTGGGGCCTACGAGCAGTACTTC.